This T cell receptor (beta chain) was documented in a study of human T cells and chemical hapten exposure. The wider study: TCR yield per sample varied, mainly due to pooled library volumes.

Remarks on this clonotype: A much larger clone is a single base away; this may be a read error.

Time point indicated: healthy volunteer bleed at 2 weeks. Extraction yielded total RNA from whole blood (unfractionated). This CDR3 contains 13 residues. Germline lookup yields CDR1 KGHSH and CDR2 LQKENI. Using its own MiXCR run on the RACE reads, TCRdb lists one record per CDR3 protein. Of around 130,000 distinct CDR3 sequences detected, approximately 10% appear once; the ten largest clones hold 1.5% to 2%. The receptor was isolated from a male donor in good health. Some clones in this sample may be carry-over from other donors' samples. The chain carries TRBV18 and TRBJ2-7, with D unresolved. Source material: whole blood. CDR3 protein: CDSSPSPTYEQYF. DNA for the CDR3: TGTGACAGCTCACCATCGCCAACCTACGAGCAGTACTTC.